The clone carrying this TCR beta chain was observed a few times. The entry originates in a study of cytomegalovirus exposure and HLA in healthy donors. CDR1 SGHNT and CDR2 YYREEE come from the germline V gene (reference sequence). The CDR3 loop spans 13 amino acids. PCR involved 60 Vbeta and 13 Jbeta primers. Assay used: immunoSEQ multiplex PCR; TCRdb lists only in-frame clones, some missing. In the table there are some 98,000 clones, under 70% of which are singletons. This rearrangement joins TRBV5-4 to TRBJ2-5; 7 nucleotides agree with TRBD1. The end of the DNA fits TRBJ2-7 better, so the J call may be wrong. The source material was PBMCs. The source is a man aged 45-65 years in good health and CMV-seronegative. The CDR3 DNA follows: TGTGCCAGGCTAGACAGGGAACCCTACGAGCAGTACTTC. Amino acid sequence: CARLDREPYEQYF.